This entry lists 26 T cell receptor beta chains sequenced from one sample in a study of blood T cell repertoires in COVID-19. Profiling relied on immunoSEQ multiplex PCR, and the TCRdb table lists in-frame clones only, not all of them. The sample contains about 130,000 clones, around 89% of which appear only once. Source material: peripheral blood. These receptors were taken from a man in his 60s with COVID-19, enrolled during active disease.

The gene calls are TRBV6-5 and TRBJ1-1; D possibly corresponds to TRBD1 (6 bases). V lost 6 bases and J lost 2, with 16 bases in between. Germline-derived CDR1 and CDR2 are MNHEY and SVGAGI. The CDR3 is 15 amino acids. CDR3 bases: TGTGCCAGCAGCCGGAGACAGGCAAAAAACACTGAAGCTTTCTTT. Residues: CASSRRQAKNTEAFF.

This clone was seen only a few times. The chain combines TRBV6-1 with TRBJ2-3; perhaps TRBD1 as D (5 bases). Deletions cut 0 bases from V and 5 bases from J, with 15 bases between. The CDR3 totals 16 residues. Per the germline V gene, CDR1 is MNHNS and CDR2 is SASEGT. CDR3 coding DNA: TGTGCCAGCAGTGAAGCGCAGGGAAATTTCATAGATACGCAGTATTTT. As protein: CASSEAQGNFIDTQYF.

This CDR3 reads CAISIQGASIGYTF. The CDR3 nucleotides read TGTGCCATCAGTATACAGGGGGCGTCTATTGGCTACACCTTC. The chain links TRBV10-3 to TRBJ1-2; 9 bases are a match to TRBD1. The CDR3 has 14 amino acids. The J segment lost 7 bases and the V segment lost 5 bases, leaving 8 bases of the junction unmatched. The germline CDR1 and CDR2 sequences are ENHRY and SYGVKD.

This clone has a single count. V is TRBV29-1 and J is TRBJ2-1, with D tentatively TRBD2 (5 bases). Germline CDR1 SQVTM, CDR2 ANQGSEA. Trimming took off 4 bases at V and 9 bases at J, with 10 bases between the two ends. The CDR3 is 11 residues long. The CDR3 DNA sequence: TGCAGCGTTGGAGGGCCCAGTGAGCAGTTCTTC. Protein product: CSVGGPSEQFF.

The rearrangement links TRBV5-4 to TRBJ2-4, with D maybe TRBD1 (6 bases). Per the germline V gene, CDR1 is SGHNT and CDR2 is YYREEE (reference sequence). CDR3 length equals 16 residues. V was pared by 0 bases and J by 0 bases, with 10 bases between. CDR3 coding DNA: TGTGCCAGCAGCTTGGGGACAGCGGTAGCCAAAAACATTCAGTACTTC. Translated: CASSLGTAVAKNIQYF. Filled out from reference TRBV5-4 and TRBJ2-4, the complete variable domain reads ETGVTQSPTHLIKTRGQQVTLRCSSQSGHNTVSWYQQALGQGPQFIFQYYREEENGRGNFPPRFSGLQFPNYSSELNVNALELDDSALYLCASSLGTAVAKNIQYFGAGTRLSVL.

The chain has TRBV27 and TRBJ1-1; 7 bases fit TRBD1. Germline CDR1 and CDR2: MNHEY and SMNVEV (reference sequence). Trimming cost V 7 bases and J 5 bases; bases outside gene matches: 7. The CDR3 consists of 13 residues. The CDR3 sequence is CASMGQGDTEAFF. CDR3 coding DNA: TGTGCCAGCATGGGGCAGGGGGATACTGAAGCTTTCTTT.

The genes are TRBV9 and TRBJ1-2, with 8 bases lining up with TRBD1. Germline loops: CDR1 SGDLS, CDR2 YYNGEE. The CDR3 extends over 13 amino acids. J lost 8 bases, V lost 4 bases, and 7 bases had no gene match. The DNA of the CDR3 is TGTGCCAGCAGCAACGACAGGGGATGGGGCTACACCTTC. This gives the protein CASSNDRGWGYTF.

This chain connects TRBV6-1 to TRBJ2-5, with D perhaps matching TRBD2 (5 bases). The ends were cut back, 0 bases at V and 4 bases at J, with 12 bases in the middle. This CDR3 contains 15 residues. In germline, CDR1 is MNHNS, CDR2 SASEGT. This CDR3 reads CASSEALALGETQYF. For the CDR3, the DNA is TGTGCCAGCAGTGAAGCGCTAGCATTGGGAGAGACCCAGTACTTC.

The chain uses TRBV21-1 and TRBJ2-5; the table's D call TRBD2 went unverified against the DNA. TRBV21-1 is classified as a pseudogene. This CDR3 comprises 15 residues. The CDR3 DNA reads TGTGCCAGCGGAGGTGGTGGGACGGGGGGAGAGACCCAGTACTTC. Protein: CASGGGGTGGETQYF.

The rearrangement joins TRBV5-4 to TRBJ1-2; 7 bases agree with TRBD1. The CDR3 is made up of 15 amino acids. The germline V gene encodes CDR1 SGHNT and CDR2 YYREEE (reference sequence). Trimming at V came to 0 bases and at J to 4 bases, leaving 6 bases not matched to a gene. The CDR3 here is CASSLGRRQGYGYTF. In DNA form, the CDR3 reads TGTGCCAGCAGCTTGGGTCGCCGACAGGGCTATGGCTACACCTTC.

This clone was counted a few times. The V call is TRBV18, the J call TRBJ2-3; possible D gene TRBD1, 5 bases. This CDR3 has 15 amino acids. With 2 bases removed from V and 1 base from J, the gap between germline ends came to 10 bases. Germline CDR1 reads KGHSH; CDR2 reads LQKENI. CDR3 protein: CASSPGARRTDTQYF. Here the CDR3 DNA reads TGTGCCAGCTCACCAGGGGCCCGACGCACAGATACGCAGTATTTT.

This clone came up a few times. This rearrangement joins TRBV2 to TRBJ2-3; D may be TRBD2 (5 bases). The germline V and J ends were trimmed by 8 bases and 2 bases, with 14 bases remaining between them. The germline V gene encodes CDR1 SNHLY and CDR2 FYNNEI. The CDR3 sequence is 14 residues long. CDR3 region: CASRPAVYTDTQYF. The DNA for the CDR3 is TGTGCCAGCCGGCCAGCGGTGTACACAGATACGCAGTATTTT.

The chain links TRBV7-2 to TRBJ2-1, with TRBD1 as a possible D gene (5 bases). In germline, CDR1 is SGHTA, CDR2 FQGNSA. Trimming removed 1 base from V and 9 bases from J, with 7 bases in between. This CDR3 spans 12 amino acids. CDR3 residues: CASSLDRSEQFF. The CDR3 DNA reads TGTGCCAGCAGCTTAGACAGGAGTGAGCAGTTCTTC.

This clone was seen only a few times. The V call is TRBV5-1, the J call TRBJ1-4; D is uncertain. CDR1 SGHRS and CDR2 YFSETQ come from the germline V gene. Trimming pared 0 bases from V and 5 bases from J, leaving 17 bases between. The CDR3 has 17 amino acids. The CDR3 nucleotides are TGCGCCAGCAGCTTGGGCGGCCCCCCTAAAGAAAATGAAAAACTGTTTTTT. This codes for CASSLGGPPKENEKLFF. The full variable domain, completed using reference TRBV5-1 and TRBJ1-4, is KAGVTQTPRYLIKTRGQQVTLSCSPISGHRSVSWYQQTPGQGLQFLFEYFSETQRNKGNFPGRFSGRQFSNSRSEMNVSTLELGDSALYLCASSLGGPPKENEKLFFGSGTQLSVL.

The table lists this clone with a count of one. The V gene is TRBV24-1, the J gene TRBJ1-2; D is undetermined. This CDR3 contains 14 residues. Trimming removed 3 bases at V and 2 bases at J, with 9 bases between. Germline assignment: CDR1 KGHDR and CDR2 SFDVKD. CDR3: CATSDPQKNYGYTF. The CDR3 DNA reads as TGTGCCACCAGTGATCCACAGAAAAACTATGGCTACACCTTC.

CDR3 loop: CSVTSGGNQPQHF. The CDR3 DNA sequence: TGCAGCGTGACAAGCGGGGGTAATCAGCCCCAGCATTTT. The V and J genes are TRBV29-1 and TRBJ1-5, with D possibly matching TRBD1 (5 bases). Germline values: CDR1 SQVTM, CDR2 ANQGSEA. The CDR3 has 13 residues. V lost 6 bases and J lost 4, with 13 bases in between. The full variable domain, rest sourced from reference TRBV29-1 and TRBJ1-5, is SAVISQKPSRDICQRGTSLTIQCQVDSQVTMMFWYRQQPGQSLTLIATANQGSEATYESGFVIDKFPISRPNLTFSTLTVSNMSPEDSSIYLCSVTSGGNQPQHFGDGTRLSIL.

J is TRBJ2-7 and V is TRBV11-2; 8 bases align to TRBD1. Germline V gene lookup returns CDR1 SGHAT and CDR2 FQNNGV. The CDR3 is 14 amino acids. With V trimmed by 5 bases and J by 4 bases, 7 bases remained unmatched. The CDR3 region is CASSPTTGDYEQYF. The CDR3 bases are TGTGCCAGCAGCCCGACGACAGGGGATTACGAGCAGTACTTC.

This chain joins TRBV5-1 and TRBJ1-5, with a possible D match to TRBD1 (6 bases). This CDR3 comprises 13 residues. Trimming cost V 4 bases and J 7 bases, with 12 bases left between them. CDR1 SGHRS and CDR2 YFSETQ come from the germline V gene. CDR3: CASSPEGGQPQHF. CDR3 nucleotide sequence: TGCGCCAGCAGCCCCGAAGGGGGACAGCCCCAGCATTTT.

The chain couples TRBV5-1 to TRBJ1-1; D perhaps matches TRBD1 (5 bases). Germline V gene sequence: CDR1 SGHRS, CDR2 YFSETQ. There are 16 residues in the CDR3. V was trimmed by 4 bases and J by 1 base, leaving 17 bases between them. Written as DNA, the CDR3 is TGCGCCAGCAGCGGGGGGACGAAAGGTAGGAACACTGAAGCTTTCTTT. Translation gives CASSGGTKGRNTEAFF.

This chain links TRBV30 with TRBJ1-2; D uncertain. Germline loops: CDR1 GTSNPN, CDR2 SVGIG (reference sequence). Trimming took 3 bases from V and 4 from J, leaving 18 bases between them. The CDR3 length is 15 residues. CDR3 amino acids: CAWRVFGSSVYGYTF. CDR3 nucleotides: TGTGCCTGGAGAGTCTTTGGATCCAGCGTCTATGGCTACACCTTC. The complete variable domain, with remaining parts taken from reference TRBV30 and TRBJ1-2, reads SQTIHQWPATLVQPVGSPLSLECTVEGTSNPNLYWYRQAAGRGLQLLFYSVGIGQISSEVPQNLSASRPQDRQFILSSKKLLLSDSGFYLCAWRVFGSSVYGYTFGSGTRLTVV.

CDR3 loop: CASSRSSGRGETQYF. CDR3 coding DNA: TGTGCCAGCAGCCGGTCGAGCGGGAGGGGGGAGACCCAGTACTTC. The chain is built from TRBV3-1 (or the pseudogene TRBV3-2) and TRBJ2-5; 10 bases fit TRBD2. The germline CDR1 and CDR2 sequences are LGHDT and YNNKEL (reference sequence). Trimming cost V 4 bases and J 5 bases; bases outside gene matches: 7. The CDR3 length is 15 residues.

The chain carries TRBV19 and TRBJ1-5; 9 nucleotides match TRBD1. The CDR3 sequence is 14 residues long. Germline V gene sequence: CDR1 LNHDA, CDR2 SQIVND (reference sequence). V shed 3 bases, J shed 5 bases, and the junction held 2 bases outside the gene matches. As DNA, the CDR3 is TGTGCCAGTAGTATTGACAGGGGGTATCAGCCCCAGCATTTT. Protein product: CASSIDRGYQPQHF.

The chain links TRBV10-3 to TRBJ2-5; tentatively, D is TRBD2 (6 bases). Germline V CDR1 and CDR2: ENHRY, SYGVKD. The germline V and J ends were trimmed by 4 bases and 5 bases, with 17 bases remaining between them. This CDR3 spans 15 amino acids. CDR3 nucleotides: TGTGCCATCAGTGGGGCGGGGTCCCGTCGGGAGACCCAGTACTTC. As protein: CAISGAGSRRETQYF.

This sequence joins TRBV5-1 and TRBJ1-1; 10 bases match TRBD1. J lost 6 bases, V lost 4 bases, and 6 bases had no gene match. This CDR3 is 14 amino acids long. Germline V gene lookup returns CDR1 SGHRS and CDR2 YFSETQ. The CDR3 loop is CASSATGGLAEAFF. The CDR3 DNA sequence: TGCGCCAGCAGCGCGACAGGGGGCTTGGCTGAAGCTTTCTTT.

The genes are TRBV28 and TRBJ1-2; D remains ambiguous. Trimming took 5 bases from V and 4 from J, leaving 14 bases between them. There are 14 residues in the CDR3. Germline V gene lookup returns CDR1 MDHEN and CDR2 SYDVKM. The CDR3 region has the DNA TGTGCCAGCAGTCTTTCCAGTCTTCCCTATGGCTACACCTTC. Translating it yields CASSLSSLPYGYTF.

J is TRBJ1-3 and V is TRBV5-8; no firm D call. The germline V and J ends were trimmed by 2 bases and 0 bases, with 6 bases remaining between them. This CDR3 has 14 residues. Germline CDR1 SGHTS, CDR2 YDEGEE. CDR3 sequence reads: CASSLQLSGNTIYF. CDR3 in DNA: TGTGCCAGCAGCTTACAGCTCTCTGGAAACACCATATATTTT.